The 6 T cell receptor beta chains below were found in one sample sequenced in a study of STAT5B mutations in CD4+ large granular lymphocyte leukemia. The method was immunoSEQ multiplex PCR; TCRdb's version includes in-frame clones alone and lacks a portion of them. Here the sample spans about 40,000 clones, approximately 88% being singletons. Sequenced: CD4+ T cells from blood buffy coats. The receptors come from a human donor in good health.

The gene calls are TRBV9 and TRBJ2-6; TRBD2 might be the D (6 bases). Trimming shortened V by 0 bases and J by 0 bases, and 13 bases separated the two germline ends. The CDR3 has 18 residues. CDR1 and CDR2 (germline): SGDLS, YYNGEE. CDR3 in amino acids: CASSVGPPSDSGANVLTF. CDR3 sequence (DNA): TGTGCCAGCAGCGTAGGACCCCCTAGCGACTCTGGGGCCAACGTCCTGACTTTC.

Only a few counts were recorded for this clone. The rearrangement joins TRBV15 to TRBJ1-2; TRBD1 is a possible D gene (6 bases). V was cut by 6 bases and J by 6 bases, with 14 bases left in between. Germline lookup yields CDR1 LNHNV and CDR2 YYDKDF (reference sequence). This CDR3 comprises 13 residues. The CDR3: CATSTGSGNGYTF. CDR3 coding DNA: TGTGCCACCAGTACAGGGAGTGGGAATGGCTACACCTTC.

This rearrangement joins TRBV4-2 to TRBJ2-7; 7 bases match TRBD2. The V gene's germline CDR1 is LGHNA and CDR2 YNFKEQ. The V gene end was trimmed by 1 base and the J gene end by 2 bases; junction bases not matched to a gene: 8. This CDR3 has 16 residues. CDR3 loop: CASSQGRGLFPYEQYF. The DNA of the CDR3 is TGTGCCAGCAGCCAAGGGAGGGGACTATTTCCCTACGAGCAGTACTTC.

The chain combines TRBV4-1 with TRBJ1-1; TRBD1 is a possible D gene (5 bases). This CDR3 is 17 amino acids long. Germline V CDR1 and CDR2: MGHRA, YSYEKL. The V and J ends lost 0 bases and 1 base respectively, with 15 bases between them. CDR3 sequence (DNA): TGCGCCAGCAGCCAAGATTTCGAAGGGGTACCGAACACTGAAGCTTTCTTT. Protein: CASSQDFEGVPNTEAFF.

The genes are TRBV28 and TRBJ2-7; 9 positions agree with TRBD2. The J segment lost 3 bases and the V segment lost 6 bases, leaving 6 bases of the junction unmatched. CDR1 is MDHEN and CDR2 is SYDVKM in the germline V gene. The CDR3 covers 14 residues. The DNA for the CDR3 is TGTGCCAGCAGCCTCACTAGCGGGTACTACGAGCAGTACTTC. It specifies CASSLTSGYYEQYF.

The V call is TRBV2, the J call TRBJ1-5; perhaps TRBD1 as D (5 bases). Trimming took 4 bases from V and 0 from J, leaving 16 bases between them. Per the germline V gene, CDR1 is SNHLY and CDR2 is FYNNEI. The CDR3 loop spans 17 amino acids. CDR3 sequence (DNA): TGTGCCAGCAGTGGTGAAAGACAGAGCTATAGCAATCAGCCCCAGCATTTT. Translation: CASSGERQSYSNQPQHF. Using reference TRBV2 and TRBJ1-5 for the parts outside the CDR3, the full variable domain is EPEVTQTPSHQVTQMGQEVILRCVPISNHLYFYWYRQILGQKVEFLVSFYNNEISEKSEIFDDQFSVERPDGSNFTLKIRSTKLEDSAMYFCASSGERQSYSNQPQHFGDGTRLSIL.